Reported below is one T cell receptor beta chain. In the authors' workflow: The assay estimated nucleated cells by amplifying reference gene primers. The repertoire was sequenced with immunoSEQ multiplex PCR; TCRdb's copy has only in-frame clones and lacks some. That table gives V, J and clone size, and the DNA gave D and trimming. The data contain tens of thousands of clones, around 88% of them seen just once; the ten biggest clones take up under 30%. The V gene's germline CDR1 is SGHRS and CDR2 YFSETQ. V was trimmed by 0 bases and J by 3 bases, leaving 15 bases between them. The length of the CDR3 is 16 residues. The record originates from a study of blood T cell repertoires in COVID-19. Background on the study: Samples representing acute and convalescent COVID-19 were sourced from the United States, Italy and Spain. The analysed material was cDNA or gDNA that came from T cells, B-cell-depleted T cells, or PBMCs.

This sequence was found in a human donor in a cohort sampled during active COVID-19. The rearrangement links TRBV5-1 to TRBJ1-2, with D possibly being TRBD1 (6 bases). The specimen was peripheral blood. DNA of the CDR3: TGCGCCAGCAGCTTGGGGGTCGGACAGAGGGACTATGGCTACACCTTC. Amino acid sequence: CASSLGVGQRDYGYTF.